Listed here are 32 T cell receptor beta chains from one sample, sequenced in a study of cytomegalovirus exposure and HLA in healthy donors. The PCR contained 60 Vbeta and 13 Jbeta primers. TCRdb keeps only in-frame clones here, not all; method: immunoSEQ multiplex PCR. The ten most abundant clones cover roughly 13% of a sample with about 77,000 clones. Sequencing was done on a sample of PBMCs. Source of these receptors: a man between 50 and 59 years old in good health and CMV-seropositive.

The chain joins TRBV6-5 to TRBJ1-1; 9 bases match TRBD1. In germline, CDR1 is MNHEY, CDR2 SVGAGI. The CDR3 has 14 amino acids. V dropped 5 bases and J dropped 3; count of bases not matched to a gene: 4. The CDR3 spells CASSRRTGDTEAFF. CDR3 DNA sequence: TGTGCCAGCAGTAGGAGGACAGGGGACACTGAAGCTTTCTTT.

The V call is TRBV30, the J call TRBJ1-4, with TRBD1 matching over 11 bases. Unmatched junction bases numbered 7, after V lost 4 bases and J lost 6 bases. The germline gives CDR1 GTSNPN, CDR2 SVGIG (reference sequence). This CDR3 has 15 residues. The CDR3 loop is CAWISRDRGDEKLFF. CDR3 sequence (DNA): TGTGCCTGGATTTCCCGGGACAGGGGGGATGAAAAACTGTTTTTT.

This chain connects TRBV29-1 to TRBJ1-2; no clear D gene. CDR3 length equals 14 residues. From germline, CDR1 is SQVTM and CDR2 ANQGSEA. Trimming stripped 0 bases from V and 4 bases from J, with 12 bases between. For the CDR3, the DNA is TGCAGCGTTGAAGATCAGAGGGTTTTCTATGGCTACACCTTC. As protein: CSVEDQRVFYGYTF.

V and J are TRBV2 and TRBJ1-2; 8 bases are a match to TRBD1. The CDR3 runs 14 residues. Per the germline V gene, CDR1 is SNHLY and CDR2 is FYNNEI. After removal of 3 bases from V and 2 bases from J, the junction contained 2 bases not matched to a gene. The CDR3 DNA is TGTGCCAGCAGTGAGGACAGGGCCAACTATGGCTACACCTTC. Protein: CASSEDRANYGYTF.

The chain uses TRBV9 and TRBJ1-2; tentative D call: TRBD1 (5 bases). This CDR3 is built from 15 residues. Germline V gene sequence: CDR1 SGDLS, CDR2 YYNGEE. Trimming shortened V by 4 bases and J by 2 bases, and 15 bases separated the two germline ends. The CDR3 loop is CASSSLRDLNYGYTF. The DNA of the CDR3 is TGTGCCAGCAGCTCCCTCAGGGATTTAAACTATGGCTACACCTTC.

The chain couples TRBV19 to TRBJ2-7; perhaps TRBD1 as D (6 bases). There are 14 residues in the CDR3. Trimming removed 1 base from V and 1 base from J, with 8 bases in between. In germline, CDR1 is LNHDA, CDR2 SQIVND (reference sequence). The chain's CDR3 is CASSIAQGSYEQYF. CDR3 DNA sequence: TGTGCCAGTAGTATAGCCCAGGGGTCCTACGAGCAGTACTTC.

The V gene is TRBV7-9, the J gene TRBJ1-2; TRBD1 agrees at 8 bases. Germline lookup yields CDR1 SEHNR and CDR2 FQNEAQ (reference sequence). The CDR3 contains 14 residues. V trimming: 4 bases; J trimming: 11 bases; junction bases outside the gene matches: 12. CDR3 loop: CASSSTDRAVMYTF. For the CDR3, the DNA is TGTGCCAGCAGCTCGACGGACAGGGCCGTAATGTACACCTTC.

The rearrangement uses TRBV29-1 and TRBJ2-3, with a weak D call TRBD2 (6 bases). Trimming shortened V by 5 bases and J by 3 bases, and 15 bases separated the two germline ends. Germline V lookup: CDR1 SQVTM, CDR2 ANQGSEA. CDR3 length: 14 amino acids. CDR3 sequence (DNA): TGCAGCGTTTTGGGGGGTACAGTGACAGATACGCAGTATTTT. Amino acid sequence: CSVLGGTVTDTQYF.

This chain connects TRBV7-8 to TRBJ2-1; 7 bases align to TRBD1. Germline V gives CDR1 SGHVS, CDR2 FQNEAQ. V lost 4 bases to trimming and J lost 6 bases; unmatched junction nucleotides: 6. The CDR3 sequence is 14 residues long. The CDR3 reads CASSYSDRINEQFF. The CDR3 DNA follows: TGTGCCAGCAGCTACTCGGACAGGATCAATGAGCAGTTCTTC.

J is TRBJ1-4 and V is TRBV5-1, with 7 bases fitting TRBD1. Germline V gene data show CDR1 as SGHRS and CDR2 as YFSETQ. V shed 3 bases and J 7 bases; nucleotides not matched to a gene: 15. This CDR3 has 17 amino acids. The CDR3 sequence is CASSSDPGQLGSEKLFF. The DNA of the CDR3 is TGCGCCAGCAGCTCGGATCCGGGACAGTTAGGGAGTGAAAAACTGTTTTTT.

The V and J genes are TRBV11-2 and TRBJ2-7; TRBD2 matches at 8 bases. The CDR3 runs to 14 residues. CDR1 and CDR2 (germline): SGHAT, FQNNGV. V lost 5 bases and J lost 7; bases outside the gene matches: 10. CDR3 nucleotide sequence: TGTGCCAGCAGCGAGGGAGTAGCGGGGCGAGAGCAGTACGTC. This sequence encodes CASSEGVAGREQYV.

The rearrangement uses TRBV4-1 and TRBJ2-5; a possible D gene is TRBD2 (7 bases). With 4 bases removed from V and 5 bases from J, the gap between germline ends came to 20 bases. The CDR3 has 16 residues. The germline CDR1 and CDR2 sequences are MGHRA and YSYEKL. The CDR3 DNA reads TGCGCCAGCAGCCGCTTCCGGGGGGCAATTGGTGAGACCCAGTACTTC. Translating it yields CASSRFRGAIGETQYF.

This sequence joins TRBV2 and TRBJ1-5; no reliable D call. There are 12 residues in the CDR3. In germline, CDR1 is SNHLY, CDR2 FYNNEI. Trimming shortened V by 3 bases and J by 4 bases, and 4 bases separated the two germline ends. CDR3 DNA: TGTGCCAGCAGTGACAGAAATCAGCCCCAGCATTTT. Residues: CASSDRNQPQHF.

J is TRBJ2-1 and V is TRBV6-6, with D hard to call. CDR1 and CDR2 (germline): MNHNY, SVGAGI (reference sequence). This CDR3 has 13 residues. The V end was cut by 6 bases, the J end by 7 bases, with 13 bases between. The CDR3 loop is CASSPKQLNEQFF. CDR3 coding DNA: TGTGCCAGCAGCCCTAAACAGTTGAATGAGCAGTTCTTC.

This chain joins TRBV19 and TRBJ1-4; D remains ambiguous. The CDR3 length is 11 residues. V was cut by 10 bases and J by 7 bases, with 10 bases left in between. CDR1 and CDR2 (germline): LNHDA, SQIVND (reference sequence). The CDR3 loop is CATGRGEKLFF. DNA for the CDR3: TGTGCCACGGGTAGAGGTGAAAAACTGTTTTTT.

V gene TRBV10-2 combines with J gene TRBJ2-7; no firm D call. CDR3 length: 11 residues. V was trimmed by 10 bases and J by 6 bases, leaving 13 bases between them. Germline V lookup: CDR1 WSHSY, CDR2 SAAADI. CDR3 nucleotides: TGCGCCACCCTCGAAGAGGCCGAGCAGTACGTC. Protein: CATLEEAEQYV.

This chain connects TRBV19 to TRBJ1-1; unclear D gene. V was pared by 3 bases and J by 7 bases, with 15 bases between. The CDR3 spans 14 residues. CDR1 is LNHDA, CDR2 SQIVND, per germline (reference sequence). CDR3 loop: CASSIDENTREAFF. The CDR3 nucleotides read TGTGCCAGTAGTATTGATGAAAACACCCGTGAAGCTTTCTTT. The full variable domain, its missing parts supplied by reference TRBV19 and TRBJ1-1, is DGGITQSPKYLFRKEGQNVTLSCEQNLNHDAMYWYRQDPGQGLRLIYYSQIVNDFQKGDIAEGYSVSREKKESFPLTVTSAQKNPTAFYLCASSIDENTREAFFGQGTRLTVV.

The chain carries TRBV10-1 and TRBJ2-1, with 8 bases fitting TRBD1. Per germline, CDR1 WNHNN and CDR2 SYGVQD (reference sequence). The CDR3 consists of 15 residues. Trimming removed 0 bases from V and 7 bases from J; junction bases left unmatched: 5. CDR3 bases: TGCGCCAGCAGTGAGTCAAGACAGGGGATGAATGAGCAGTTCTTC. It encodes CASSESRQGMNEQFF.

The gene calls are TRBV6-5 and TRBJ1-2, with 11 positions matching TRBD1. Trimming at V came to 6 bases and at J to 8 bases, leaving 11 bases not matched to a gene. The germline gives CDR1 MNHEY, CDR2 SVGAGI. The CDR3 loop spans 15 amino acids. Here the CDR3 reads CASSPGQGGQGGYTF. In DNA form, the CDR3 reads TGTGCCAGCAGCCCGGGACAGGGGGGCCAAGGGGGCTACACCTTC.

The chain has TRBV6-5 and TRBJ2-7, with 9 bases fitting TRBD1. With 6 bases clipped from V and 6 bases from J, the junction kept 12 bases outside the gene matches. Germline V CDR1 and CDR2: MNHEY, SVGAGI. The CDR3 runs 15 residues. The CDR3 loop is CASRNAGTGSIEQYV. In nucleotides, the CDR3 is TGTGCCAGCAGGAATGCCGGGACAGGGTCTATCGAGCAGTACGTC.

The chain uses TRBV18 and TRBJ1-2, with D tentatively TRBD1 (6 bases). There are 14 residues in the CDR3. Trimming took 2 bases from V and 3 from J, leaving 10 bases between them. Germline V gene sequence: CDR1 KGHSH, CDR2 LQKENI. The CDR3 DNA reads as TGTGCCAGCTCACCAGGGGGCGCCGACTATGGCTACACCTTC. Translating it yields CASSPGGADYGYTF.

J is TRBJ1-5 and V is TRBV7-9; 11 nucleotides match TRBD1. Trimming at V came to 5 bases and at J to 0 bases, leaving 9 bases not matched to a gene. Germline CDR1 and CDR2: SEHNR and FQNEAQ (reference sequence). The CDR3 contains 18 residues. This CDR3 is CASSPGGQGAVSNQPQHF. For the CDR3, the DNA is TGTGCCAGCAGCCCCGGAGGACAGGGGGCGGTTAGCAATCAGCCCCAGCATTTT.

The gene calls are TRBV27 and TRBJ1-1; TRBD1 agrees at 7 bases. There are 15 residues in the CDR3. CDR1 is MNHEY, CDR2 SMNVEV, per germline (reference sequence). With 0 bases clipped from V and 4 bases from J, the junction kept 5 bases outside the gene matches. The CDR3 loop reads CASSLSPQGPTEAFF. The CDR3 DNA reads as TGTGCCAGCAGTTTATCCCCACAGGGGCCCACTGAAGCTTTCTTT.

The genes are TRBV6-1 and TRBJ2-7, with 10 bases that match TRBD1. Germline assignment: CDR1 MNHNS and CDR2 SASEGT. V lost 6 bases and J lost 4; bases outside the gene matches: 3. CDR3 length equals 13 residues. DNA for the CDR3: TGTGCCAGCAGGGACAGGGGGTGGTACGAGCAGTACGTC. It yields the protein CASRDRGWYEQYV.

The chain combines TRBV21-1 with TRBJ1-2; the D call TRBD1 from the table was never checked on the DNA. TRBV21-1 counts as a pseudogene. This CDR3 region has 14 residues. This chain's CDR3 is CASSKDSDGYGYTF. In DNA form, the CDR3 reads TGTGCCAGCAGCAAAGACAGTGATGGCTATGGCTACACCTTC.

The CDR3 region is CSATGGNDGYTF. In DNA, the CDR3 is TGCAGCGCCACAGGGGGGAATGATGGCTACACCTTC. The chain links TRBV29-1 to TRBJ1-2, with TRBD1 matching over 8 bases. CDR3 size: 12 residues. Per germline, CDR1 SQVTM and CDR2 ANQGSEA. The V segment lost 7 bases and the J segment 6 bases; nucleotides outside the gene matches: 7.

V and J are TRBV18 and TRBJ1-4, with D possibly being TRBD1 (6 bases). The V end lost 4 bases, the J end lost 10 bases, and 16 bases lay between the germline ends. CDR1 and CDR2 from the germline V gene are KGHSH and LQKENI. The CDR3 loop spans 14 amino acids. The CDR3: CASSRAQGEGKLFF. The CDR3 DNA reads TGTGCCAGCTCACGTGCACAGGGCGAGGGAAAACTGTTTTTT. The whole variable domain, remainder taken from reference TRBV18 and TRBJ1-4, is NAGVMQNPRHLVRRRGQEARLRCSPMKGHSHVYWYRQLPEEGLKFMVYLQKENIIDESGMPKERFSAEFPKEGPSILRIQQVVRGDSAAYFCASSRAQGEGKLFFGSGTQLSVL.

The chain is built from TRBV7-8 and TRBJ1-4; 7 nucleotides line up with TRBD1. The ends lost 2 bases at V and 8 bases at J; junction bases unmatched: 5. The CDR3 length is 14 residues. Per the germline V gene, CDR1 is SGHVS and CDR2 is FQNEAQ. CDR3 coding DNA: TGTGCCAGCAGCTTACGACAGGGTGGCGAAAAACTGTTTTTT. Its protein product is CASSLRQGGEKLFF.

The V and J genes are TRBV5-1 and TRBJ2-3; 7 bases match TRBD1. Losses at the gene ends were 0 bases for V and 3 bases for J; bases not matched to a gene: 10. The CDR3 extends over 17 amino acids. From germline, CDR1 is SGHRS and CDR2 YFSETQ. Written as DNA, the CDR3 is TGCGCCAGCAGCTTGGCCCCGACAGGGACGGGGACAGATACGCAGTATTTT. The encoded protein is CASSLAPTGTGTDTQYF.

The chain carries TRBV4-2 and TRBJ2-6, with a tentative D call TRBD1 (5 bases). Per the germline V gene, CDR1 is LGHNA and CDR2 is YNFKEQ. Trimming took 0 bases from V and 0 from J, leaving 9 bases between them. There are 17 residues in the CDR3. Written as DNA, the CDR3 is TGTGCCAGCAGCCAAGATCCCAGGGACTCTGGGGCCAACGTCCTGACTTTC. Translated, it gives CASSQDPRDSGANVLTF.

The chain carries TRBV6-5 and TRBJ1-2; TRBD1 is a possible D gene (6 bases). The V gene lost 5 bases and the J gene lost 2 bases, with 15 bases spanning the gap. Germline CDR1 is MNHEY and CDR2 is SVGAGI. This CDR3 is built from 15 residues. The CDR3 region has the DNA TGTGCCAGCAGTCGGGACATCTCTCAGAACTATGGCTACACCTTC. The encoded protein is CASSRDISQNYGYTF.

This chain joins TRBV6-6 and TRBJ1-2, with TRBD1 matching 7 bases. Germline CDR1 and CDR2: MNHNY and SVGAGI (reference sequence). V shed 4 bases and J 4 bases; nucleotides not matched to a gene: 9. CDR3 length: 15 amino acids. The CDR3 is CASSSDRVKGYGYTF. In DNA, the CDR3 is TGTGCCAGCAGTTCTGACAGGGTTAAGGGCTATGGCTACACCTTC.